Listed here are 3 T cell receptor beta chains from one sample, sequenced in a study of shared clonotypes between healthy human individuals. Naive CD8 cells comprised CD45RO-negative, CCR7-positively selected cells, excluding terminally differentiated effector memory CD45RA+ cells. Assay: immunoSEQ multiplex PCR; the TCRdb copy retains only in-frame clones and omits some. Counted here are roughly 2.1 million clones, 85% to 95% occurring once; the ten biggest clones make up 1.5% to 2%. Sequenced input: naive CD8+ T cells from PBMCs. The origin of the receptors is a man aged 18 to 30 in good health. Some clones in this sample may be carry-over from other donors' samples.

This chain uses TRBV30 with TRBJ2-7; TRBD2 is a possible D gene (6 bases). Looked up from germline, CDR1 is GTSNPN and CDR2 is SVGIG (reference sequence). The CDR3 runs to 14 residues. Trimming pared 2 bases from V and 6 bases from J, leaving 17 bases between. CDR3 protein: CAWSSTILGGEQYF. The CDR3 DNA reads TGTGCCTGGAGTTCGACTATTCTGGGGGGCGAGCAGTACTTC. The variable domain in full, completed from reference TRBV30 and TRBJ2-7, reads SQTIHQWPATLVQPVGSPLSLECTVEGTSNPNLYWYRQAAGRGLQLLFYSVGIGQISSEVPQNLSASRPQDRQFILSSKKLLLSDSGFYLCAWSSTILGGEQYFGPGTRLTVT.

A note on this clone: Other DNA sequences from this sample encode an identical CDR3 as well. The gene calls are TRBV7-9 and TRBJ2-7; D is unresolved. The CDR3 has 12 amino acids. CDR1 is SEHNR and CDR2 is FQNEAQ in the germline V gene (reference sequence). Deletions cut 1 base from V and 5 bases from J, with 6 bases between. CDR3 protein: CASSLVDHEQYF. CDR3 coding DNA: TGTGCCAGCAGCTTAGTGGACCACGAGCAGTACTTC.

The gene calls are TRBV27 and TRBJ1-4; D is perhaps TRBD1 (5 bases). Germline lookup yields CDR1 MNHEY and CDR2 SMNVEV (reference sequence). The CDR3 contains 17 residues. V dropped 2 bases and J dropped 0 bases, with 13 bases sitting between them. CDR3 protein: CASSLHRRTATNEKLFF. DNA of the CDR3: TGTGCCAGCAGTTTACACAGGAGAACTGCAACTAATGAAAAACTGTTTTTT.